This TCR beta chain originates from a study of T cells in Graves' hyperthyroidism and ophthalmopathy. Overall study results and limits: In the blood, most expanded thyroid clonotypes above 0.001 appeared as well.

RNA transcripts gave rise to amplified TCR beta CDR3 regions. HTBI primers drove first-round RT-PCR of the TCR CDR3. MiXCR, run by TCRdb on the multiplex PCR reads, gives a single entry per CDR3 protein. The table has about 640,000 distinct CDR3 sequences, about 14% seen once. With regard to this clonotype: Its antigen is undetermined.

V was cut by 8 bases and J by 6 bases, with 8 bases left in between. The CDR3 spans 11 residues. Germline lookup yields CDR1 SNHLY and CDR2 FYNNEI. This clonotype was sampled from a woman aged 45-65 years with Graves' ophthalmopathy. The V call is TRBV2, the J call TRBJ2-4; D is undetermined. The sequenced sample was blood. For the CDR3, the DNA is TGTGCCAGCCAGTCGTTAAACATTCAGTACTTC. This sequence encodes CASQSLNIQYF.